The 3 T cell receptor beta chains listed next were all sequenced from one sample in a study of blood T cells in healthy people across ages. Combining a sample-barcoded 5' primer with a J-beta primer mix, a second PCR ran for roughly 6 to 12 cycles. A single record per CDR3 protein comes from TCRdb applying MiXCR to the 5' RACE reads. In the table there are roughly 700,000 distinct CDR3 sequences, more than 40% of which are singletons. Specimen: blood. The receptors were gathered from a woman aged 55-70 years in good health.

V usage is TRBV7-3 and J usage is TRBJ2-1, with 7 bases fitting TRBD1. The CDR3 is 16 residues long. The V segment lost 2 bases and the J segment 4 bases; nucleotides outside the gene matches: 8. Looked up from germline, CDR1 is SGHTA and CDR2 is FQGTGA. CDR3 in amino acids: CASSLDGTARYNEQFF. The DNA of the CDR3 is TGTGCCAGCAGCTTAGATGGGACAGCTCGATACAATGAGCAGTTCTTC. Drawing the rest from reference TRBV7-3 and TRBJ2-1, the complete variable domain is GAGVSQTPSNKVTEKGKYVELRCDPISGHTALYWYRQSLGQGPEFLIYFQGTGAADDSGLPNDRFFAVRPEGSVSTLKIQRTERGDSAVYLCASSLDGTARYNEQFFGPGTRLTVL.

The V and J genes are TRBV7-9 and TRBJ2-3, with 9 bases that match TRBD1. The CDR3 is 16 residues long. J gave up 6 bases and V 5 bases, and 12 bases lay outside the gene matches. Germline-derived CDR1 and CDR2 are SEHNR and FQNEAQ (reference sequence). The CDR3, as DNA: TGTGCCAGCAGCCCCCGGGACAGGGTGACGGGGGATACGCAGTATTTT. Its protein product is CASSPRDRVTGDTQYF.

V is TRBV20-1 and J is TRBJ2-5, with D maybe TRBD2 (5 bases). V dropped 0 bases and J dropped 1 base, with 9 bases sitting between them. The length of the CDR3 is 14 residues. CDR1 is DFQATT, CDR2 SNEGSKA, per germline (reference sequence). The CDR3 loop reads CSARDGLAQETQYF. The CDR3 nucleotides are TGCAGTGCTAGAGATGGGCTAGCCCAAGAGACCCAGTACTTC.